Presented here are 24 T cell receptor beta chains from one specimen sequenced in a study of blood T cells in healthy people across ages. PCR was performed a second time for about 7 to 11 cycles using a sample-barcoded 5' primer and a J-beta primer mix. Via MiXCR, TCRdb re-called the 5' RACE reads, giving one row per CDR3 protein. In the table there are 650,000 to 800,000 distinct CDR3 sequences, around two fifths of which are singletons. Sequencing input: blood. Every receptor here comes from a man between 60 and 75 years old in good health.

A few counts support this clonotype. The chain joins TRBV6-2 or TRBV6-3 to TRBJ1-2, with 11 nucleotides matching TRBD1. Per germline, CDR1 MNHEY and CDR2 SVGEGT. The CDR3 runs to 15 residues. V dropped 4 bases and J dropped 7; count of bases not matched to a gene: 8. For the CDR3, the DNA is TGTGCCAGCAGTTCTCCGGACAGGGGGCGGCGTGGCTACACCTTC. Its translation: CASSSPDRGRRGYTF.

Only a few counts were recorded for this clonotype. The chain uses TRBV6-5 and TRBJ2-1; a weak D match, TRBD2 (5 bases). V was trimmed by 6 bases and J by 9 bases, leaving 18 bases between them. Germline V lookup: CDR1 MNHEY, CDR2 SVGAGI. CDR3 length: 14 residues. The CDR3 protein is CASRKASGTVEQFF. As DNA, the CDR3 is TGTGCCAGCAGAAAAGCTTCGGGAACGGTTGAGCAGTTCTTC.

The V gene is TRBV13, the J gene TRBJ2-3; D is unclear. The CDR3 is made up of 15 amino acids. V dropped 1 base and J dropped 1 base, with 9 bases sitting between them. The V gene's germline CDR1 is PRHDT and CDR2 FYEKMQ (reference sequence). The CDR3 DNA reads as TGTGCCAGCAGCTTAGAACCCATAGGCACAGATACGCAGTATTTT. Amino acid sequence: CASSLEPIGTDTQYF.

A word on this clonotype: A junction boundary mismatches the germline segment, possibly from a read error. CDR3 sequence: CASSLGVGRGPDGANVLTF. The CDR3, as DNA: TGCGCCAGCAGCTTAGGGGTGGGCAGGGGGCCAGATGGGGCCAACGTCCTGACTTTC. The V gene is TRBV7-9, the J gene TRBJ2-6, with 8 bases matching TRBD1. CDR3 length: 19 amino acids. Germline assignment: CDR1 SEHNR and CDR2 FQNEAQ (reference sequence).

The chain has TRBV7-2 and TRBJ2-7, with 7 bases identical to TRBD1. CDR3 size: 15 residues. V was clipped by 4 bases and J by 3 bases; unmatched bases: 9. Germline loops: CDR1 SGHTA, CDR2 FQGNSA. CDR3 DNA sequence: TGTGCCAGCAGCTCACAGGGGTTAAGGGTCTACGAGCAGTACTTC. Encoded protein: CASSSQGLRVYEQYF.

The gene calls are TRBV12-3 or TRBV12-4 and TRBJ1-2, with D tentatively TRBD1 (5 bases). This CDR3 region has 12 residues. V dropped 7 bases and J dropped 7 bases, with 13 bases sitting between them. The CDR3 reads CASTQPGFGYTF. The CDR3 DNA reads as TGTGCCAGCACTCAACCAGGGTTTGGCTACACCTTC.

The chain carries TRBV7-2 and TRBJ2-1; 7 bases map to TRBD2. Germline loops: CDR1 SGHTA, CDR2 FQGNSA. The CDR3 is 12 amino acids. With V trimmed by 6 bases and J by 10 bases, 6 bases remained unmatched. The CDR3, as DNA: TGTGCCAGCAGTTCGGGGGGTGTCGAGCAGTTCTTC. Its translation: CASSSGGVEQFF.

The V and J genes are TRBV11-2 and TRBJ2-5, with a possible D match to TRBD1 (5 bases). CDR3 length: 14 residues. The germline V and J ends were trimmed by 0 bases and 1 base, with 6 bases remaining between them. Germline assignment: CDR1 SGHAT and CDR2 FQNNGV. The CDR3 spells CASSLDDSQETQYF. DNA of the CDR3: TGTGCCAGCAGCTTAGACGACAGCCAAGAGACCCAGTACTTC.

The V call is TRBV28, the J call TRBJ1-5, with TRBD1 matching over 8 bases. Germline V lookup: CDR1 MDHEN, CDR2 SYDVKM. V was clipped by 2 bases and J by 10 bases; unmatched bases: 10. The CDR3 is 15 amino acids. CDR3 amino acids: CASSLQGALVHPQHF. CDR3 sequence (DNA): TGTGCCAGCAGTTTACAGGGGGCTCTGGTGCATCCCCAGCATTTT.

The count of this clonotype is one. The germline gene is not matched at one end of the junction; a read error may be the cause. The chain employs TRBV20-1 and TRBJ1-2; 7 bases agree with TRBD1. Germline V gene data show CDR1 as DFQATT and CDR2 as SNEGSKA (reference sequence). The CDR3 has 15 amino acids. CDR3 bases: TGCACTGCTAGAGATTGGAGACAGGGACAACCTGGCTACACCTTC. Translation gives CTARDWRQGQPGYTF.

The count of this clonotype is one. The chain couples TRBV10-2 to TRBJ1-5; 9 positions agree with TRBD1. Germline CDR1 WSHSY, CDR2 SAAADI. The CDR3 sequence is 13 residues long. The V gene end was trimmed by 6 bases and the J gene end by 11 bases; junction bases not matched to a gene: 8. The CDR3 nucleotides are TGCGCCAGCAGCGAACAGGGGGCTGTGACCCAGCATTTT. As protein: CASSEQGAVTQHF.

This clonotype was seen more than once but under ten times. The chain has TRBV7-2 and TRBJ2-5; no definite D call. The V end lost 1 base, the J end lost 5 bases, and 8 bases lay between the germline ends. This CDR3 region has 13 residues. Germline V gives CDR1 SGHTA, CDR2 FQGNSA. CDR3 in amino acids: CASSLDSRETQYF. For the CDR3, the DNA is TGTGCCAGCAGCTTAGATTCCCGGGAGACCCAGTACTTC.

The chain uses TRBV27 and TRBJ1-1; 7 nucleotides line up with TRBD1. This CDR3 is 15 amino acids long. Germline trimming cut 7 bases from V and 3 bases from J; bases unmatched to any gene: 11. The V gene's germline CDR1 is MNHEY and CDR2 SMNVEV (reference sequence). In DNA form, the CDR3 reads TGTGCCAGCAAGTTGACGGGAACAGGGGACACTGAAGCTTTCTTT. Amino acid sequence: CASKLTGTGDTEAFF.

CDR3 in DNA: TGTGCCAGCAGCGGGAGTGGGGTCGGCTCCTACAATGAGCAGTTCTTC. Protein product: CASSGSGVGSYNEQFF. This chain uses TRBV9 with TRBJ2-1, with no clear D. The germline gives CDR1 SGDLS, CDR2 YYNGEE. The CDR3 runs 16 residues. Trimming cost V 3 bases and J 0 bases, with 13 bases left between them. Full variable domain (rest looked up from reference TRBV9 and TRBJ2-1): DSGVTQTPKHLITATGQRVTLRCSPRSGDLSVYWYQQSLDQGLQFLIQYYNGEERAKGNILERFSAQQFPDLHSELNLSSLELGDSALYFCASSGSGVGSYNEQFFGPGTRLTVL.

This chain links TRBV6-2 or TRBV6-3 with TRBJ2-3; 8 bases are shared with TRBD1. The germline CDR1 and CDR2 sequences are MNHEY and SVGEGT. V shed 2 bases, J shed 3 bases, and the junction held 7 bases outside the gene matches. The CDR3 consists of 16 residues. CDR3 in DNA: TGTGCCAGCAGTTACCTCAGGGGGCGAGGGACAGATACGCAGTATTTT. This sequence encodes CASSYLRGRGTDTQYF.

This sequence joins TRBV3-1 and TRBJ2-5, with 12 bases identical to TRBD1. Trimming cost V 5 bases and J 11 bases; bases outside gene matches: 15. This CDR3 is 16 amino acids long. Germline assignment: CDR1 LGHDT and CDR2 YNNKEL (reference sequence). The DNA for the CDR3 is TGTGCCAGCAGCTTTCTCCCGGGACAGGGGGCTTATGAGCAGTACTTC. This codes for CASSFLPGQGAYEQYF.

The V call is TRBV6-2 or TRBV6-3, the J call TRBJ2-1, with 8 bases identical to TRBD1. In germline, CDR1 is MNHEY, CDR2 SVGEGT. Trimming took 7 bases from V and 5 from J; bases not matched to a gene: 16. The CDR3 has 17 residues. CDR3: CASNPIGRDRFNNEQFF. CDR3 DNA sequence: TGTGCCAGCAACCCAATCGGACGGGACAGGTTTAACAATGAGCAGTTCTTC.

With respect to this clonotype: The junction departs from germline at one end; a sequencing error may be responsible. The rearrangement uses TRBV27 and TRBJ1-2, with a weak D call TRBD1 (5 bases). This CDR3 has 14 residues. Germline V CDR1 and CDR2: MNHEY, SMNVEV (reference sequence). CDR3 nucleotides: TGTGCCAGCAGTGTATCGTCAGGGTCTCATGGCTACACCTTC. This sequence encodes CASSVSSGSHGYTF.

The V and J genes are TRBV6-5 and TRBJ1-1; D may be TRBD1 (5 bases). Germline loops: CDR1 MNHEY, CDR2 SVGAGI. Trimming took off 5 bases at V and 6 bases at J, with 16 bases between the two ends. This CDR3 has 14 amino acids. The CDR3 sequence: CASSTAGRRAEAFF. Here the CDR3 DNA reads TGTGCCAGCAGTACAGCAGGGCGTCGGGCTGAAGCTTTCTTT.

This clonotype was observed a few times. This rearrangement joins TRBV4-3 to TRBJ2-4; 7 nucleotides match TRBD1. The tail of the sequence fits TRBJ2-7 better, so the J call may be wrong. CDR1 is LGHNA and CDR2 is YSLEER in the germline V gene. The CDR3 is 15 residues long. CDR3 in amino acids: CASSQLRQGGYEQYF. The CDR3 nucleotides are TGCGCCAGCAGCCAATTAAGACAGGGTGGGTACGAGCAGTACTTC.

The chain joins TRBV20-1 to TRBJ2-7; the match to TRBD1 covers 10 bases. The CDR3 contains 15 residues. Trimming removed 8 bases from V and 6 bases from J; junction bases left unmatched: 16. Germline V gene lookup returns CDR1 DFQATT and CDR2 SNEGSKA (reference sequence). CDR3 bases: TGCAGTACTCCGACTAGAGGGACAGGGGCCCCCGAGCAGTACTTC. It codes for CSTPTRGTGAPEQYF.

This clonotype was picked up many times. Mismatch with germline at one junction end may stem from a read error. J is TRBJ2-7 and V is TRBV6-5; D tentatively fits TRBD1 or TRBD2 (5 bases each). CDR1 MNHEY and CDR2 SVGAGI come from the germline V gene. The CDR3 sequence is 13 residues long. The CDR3 region has the DNA TGCGCCAGCAGCGATGGTGGGGGATACGAGCAGTACTTC. Its translation is CASSDGGGYEQYF.

This clonotype was detected only a few times. The chain links TRBV28 to TRBJ2-6, with D hard to call. CDR3 length equals 14 residues. The germline V gene encodes CDR1 MDHEN and CDR2 SYDVKM. Trimming cost V 6 bases and J 0 bases, with 6 bases left between them. CDR3 sequence reads: CASRFGSGANVLTF. In DNA, the CDR3 is TGTGCCAGCAGATTTGGCTCTGGGGCCAACGTCCTGACTTTC.

This clonotype was detected a few times. The V and J genes are TRBV12-3 or TRBV12-4 and TRBJ2-5; 12 bases are a match to TRBD2. V lost 4 bases to trimming and J lost 1 base; unmatched junction nucleotides: 10. The CDR3 is 18 amino acids. The CDR3 sequence is CASSSSSGLAGIQETQYF. The CDR3 DNA reads TGTGCCAGCAGTTCTTCCTCCGGACTAGCGGGGATCCAAGAGACCCAGTACTTC.